This T cell receptor beta chain was profiled in a study of graft-versus-host responses after intestinal transplantation. Study-level information: Anti-thymocyte globulin was used for induction in all recipients, who then took tacrolimus and steroids for two to four years. Notes on the study in general: Within the allografts of patients who had graft-donor T cell macrochimerism, graft-versus-host to host-versus-graft clonal ratios were high. GvH clones appeared in recipient marrow, some first in ileum or blood.

CDR1 and CDR2 from the germline V gene are SNHLY and FYNNEI. V shed 3 bases and J shed 7 bases, with 9 bases lying between them. The CDR3 contains 12 residues. Comments on this clone: The target antigen is unknown.

Sequencing was performed with immunoSEQ multiplex PCR; in TCRdb, only in-frame clones are kept and a portion is missing. In the table there are 80,000 to 100,000 clones, 90% to 95% of which are singletons. The chain uses TRBV2 and TRBJ1-2; D is unclear. The material was unstimulated CD4+ T cells sorted from spleen or lymph node cells, obtained before transplant. This TCR was sampled from a human donor who was the organ donor for an intestinal transplant. The DNA of the CDR3 is TGTGCCAGCAGTGATGCGGCAATTGGCTACACCTTC. This gives the protein CASSDAAIGYTF.